This TCR beta chain comes out of a study of immune cell composition in non-small cell lung cancer (dated by TCRdb to about 2017). Regarding the complete study: Histologic subtype, mostly lung adenocarcinoma or squamous cell carcinoma, was determined with H&E together with p63, CK5, Napsin A and TTF-1 immunohistochemistry. TCR-beta sequencing from Adaptive Biotechnologies was done on 34 paired sets of NSCLC tumour and non-adjacent lung specimens and on about two dozen tumour-only specimens. Supplementary cohort #1, approximately 11 lung adenocarcinoma cases, had paired tumour/lung TCR-beta sequencing and TIL populations generated to assess tumour reactivity. The subtype comparisons left out a handful of tumour specimens with TCR-beta data because those specimens were rare histological subtypes.

Normal lung samples came from the same patient and consisted of non-adjacent lung tissue collected as far from the tumour as possible, at a distance of at least 3 cm. From frozen aliquots of unsorted single-cell suspensions, genomic DNA was isolated using the QIAamp DNA kit. Tissues arrived within 2 hours of resection and were immediately processed into single-cell suspensions. Tissue was broken up mechanically, digested enzymatically with DNase I, collagenase I and hyaluronidase for under 35 minutes at 37 degrees C, and then filtered and RBC-lysed. On the study overall, not on this receptor specifically: Only around ten cases were included in the reactivity cohort, and sequence sharing between tumour-reactive clones and the dominant in vivo tumour-associated clones was not shown. Tumour-associated clones >0.5% occurred in nearly half of NSCLC cases: about 32% of adenocarcinomas versus 75% of squamous carcinomas. Smoking pack-years did not significantly correlate with tumour TCR-beta clonality. Across nine to ten adenocarcinoma cases, the maximal tumour-associated clone frequency showed a strong correlation with TIL tumour reactivity, but overall clonality showed no such correlation.

A two-step multiplex PCR was used to amplify TCR-beta CDR3 regions from genomic DNA, and Illumina-compatible adaptors were added in the second step. TCR-beta immunosequencing was performed on an Illumina platform as a commercial immunoSEQ service. In the paper's pipeline: Two measures summarised the repertoires: productive clonality, and Top 10 Clones, meaning the percentage of T-cell templates coming from the ten most frequent sequences. Productive clonality ranged from 0 to 1, with 1 indicating a monoclonal population. Tumour-associated clones were defined as sequences comprising at least 0.1% of tumour T-cell templates but absent from matched non-adjacent lung, identified via log10 scatter plots. Two-group comparisons used Student's t-tests, stages used ANOVA, and relationships used linear regression, analysed in GraphPad Prism7 and R. Entries here come from immuneACCESS through TCRdb and include only in-frame sequences with V and J called. Some clones fail to appear in such tables; in the studies checked, an unresolved V gene covers under half of the shortfall, and the cause of the remainder is unknown. For V, J and clone size, that table is used; D and trimming come from the DNA. Within this sample are about 3,500 clones, with approximately 80% of them counted one time only. Roughly 8.8% of the sample is taken by the ten largest.

Including cysteine and phenylalanine, the CDR3 has 16 amino acids. Only CDR3 DNA is held: 48 bases, read in frame from base 1. Compared with germline, V lacks 4 bases and J lacks 7 bases; bases without a gene match: 7. In the germline V gene, CDR1 corresponds to MNHEY and CDR2 to SVGAGI. Remarks on this clone: The specificity of this receptor is unknown. There are no base qualities to consult, and no much larger clone falls within one base.

This TCR was recovered from a human donor with non-small cell lung cancer. Sequencing was performed on non-adjacent lung tissue. Recombination linked TRBV6-5 to TRBJ2-1; 13 bases in the junction line up with TRBD2. At the DNA level, the sequence is TGTGCCAGCAGTTCAGCCGGGACTAGCGGGAAGAATGAGCAGTTCTTC. It specifies CASSSAGTSGKNEQFF.